This entry features one T cell receptor beta chain sequence. The entry originates in a study of shared clonotypes between healthy human individuals. The germline CDR1 and CDR2 sequences are MDHEN and SYDVKM. V lost 6 bases and J lost 5, with 25 bases in between. The CDR3 covers 17 residues. Produced via immunoSEQ multiplex PCR; TCRdb's table is partial and in-frame only. The repertoire consists of roughly 2 million clones, with 90% to 97% occurring once and the leading ten covering 0.13%. The sample comprised naive CD4+ T cells sorted from blood. The subset denotes: CD45RA+ positively selected. The sequence was collected from a man between 18 and 35 years old in good health. This sequence joins TRBV28 and TRBJ1-2, with a possible D match to TRBD1 (6 bases). CDR3 sequence reads: CASRGLSGRQVVYGYTF. Here the CDR3 DNA reads TGTGCCAGCAGGGGGTTATCTGGACGACAGGTCGTATATGGCTACACCTTC.